This T cell receptor beta chain was recovered during a study of blood T cells in healthy people across ages. This clonotype has just a few counts. With a J-beta primer mix and a sample-barcoded 5' primer, a second PCR ran about 7 to 11 cycles. MiXCR, applied by TCRdb to the 5' RACE reads, yields one record per CDR3 protein. This table has some 900,000 distinct CDR3 sequences, about 30% appearing once. CDR1 and CDR2 (germline): SNHLY, FYNNEI. The CDR3 contains 15 residues. V was cut by 2 bases and J by 6 bases, with 14 bases left in between. The V gene is TRBV2, the J gene TRBJ1-5; D not resolved. Sequenced: blood. This receptor was taken from a woman older than 75 in good health. The CDR3 DNA reads as TGTGCCAGCAGTGAACGGCGAACCGGGAGTCAGCCCCAGCATTTT. Residues: CASSERRTGSQPQHF.